Reported below is one T cell receptor beta chain. This specimen comes from a study of blood T cell repertoires in COVID-19. Overall study: Whether acute or convalescent, the COVID-19 samples came from the United States, Italy and Spain. T cells, B-cell-depleted T cells, or PBMCs supplied cDNA or gDNA.

Under the authors' procedure: Counts of nucleated cells, estimated from reference gene primer amplification, were obtained. Assay used: immunoSEQ multiplex PCR; TCRdb lists only in-frame clones, some missing. V, J and clone size derive from that table, while D and trimming were established from the DNA sequence. The sample consists of about 44,000 clones, 80% to 90% of them appearing once. In germline, CDR1 is SGHNT, CDR2 YYREEE (reference sequence). With V trimmed by 2 bases and J by 1 base, 1 base remained unmatched. The CDR3 is 14 residues long. The sequencing input was peripheral blood. The sequence was collected from a woman in her thirties or forties with acute or convalescent COVID-19. This chain uses TRBV5-4 with TRBJ2-3; 7 nucleotides agree with TRBD2. The CDR3 protein is CASSFAGGTDTQYF. Here the CDR3 DNA reads TGTGCCAGCAGCTTCGCGGGAGGCACAGATACGCAGTATTTT.